One sample yielded the 4 T cell receptor beta chains listed below, sequenced in a study of blood T cell repertoires in COVID-19. Data came from immunoSEQ multiplex PCR; TCRdb stores just in-frame clones and leaves some out. Of about 330,000 clones in the sample, over 75% were seen once. Sequencing was done on a sample of peripheral blood. Receptors were obtained from a woman aged 45-60 years with active or convalescent COVID-19.

The V and J genes are TRBV7-9 and TRBJ2-7; 7 positions match TRBD1. Germline CDR1 SEHNR, CDR2 FQNEAQ (reference sequence). Trimming took 4 bases from V and 2 from J; bases not matched to a gene: 8. The length of the CDR3 is 15 residues. As DNA, the CDR3 is TGTGCCAGCAGCTCAGGACAGGAGATACCCTACGAGCAGTACTTC. Its protein is CASSSGQEIPYEQYF.

In its sample, this clone was seen once. The chain combines TRBV30 with TRBJ1-3; maybe TRBD1 (6 bases). Germline CDR1 GTSNPN, CDR2 SVGIG (reference sequence). The ends were cut back, 5 bases at V and 4 bases at J, with 12 bases in the middle. The CDR3 extends over 13 amino acids. CDR3 DNA sequence: TGTGCCTGGGCCGGGACACCCGGAAACACCATATATTTT. Its translation is CAWAGTPGNTIYF.

The chain couples TRBV11-2 to TRBJ2-1; D not resolved. Per germline, CDR1 SGHAT and CDR2 FQNNGV. Between the trimmed V and J ends, which lost 4 bases and 7 bases, there was a span of 14 bases. This CDR3 has 14 residues. CDR3: CASSSRLLRNEQFF. The CDR3 DNA is TGTGCCAGCAGCTCCCGTCTTCTTAGAAATGAGCAGTTCTTC.

A single count supports this clone. The chain joins TRBV19 to TRBJ2-5; 8 bases map to TRBD2. There are 14 residues in the CDR3. CDR1 is LNHDA, CDR2 SQIVND, per germline (reference sequence). Germline trimming cut 5 bases from V and 2 bases from J; bases unmatched to any gene: 4. CDR3 amino acids: CASSAGTSQETQYF. The CDR3 region has the DNA TGTGCCAGTAGTGCTGGGACTAGTCAAGAGACCCAGTACTTC. The whole variable domain, filled in from reference TRBV19 and TRBJ2-5, reads DGGITQSPKYLFRKEGQNVTLSCEQNLNHDAMYWYRQDPGQGLRLIYYSQIVNDFQKGDIAEGYSVSREKKESFPLTVTSAQKNPTAFYLCASSAGTSQETQYFGPGTRLLVL.